This entry describes one T cell receptor beta chain. The second PCR ran about 6 to 12 cycles with a sample-barcoded 5' primer and J-beta primers. Each CDR3 protein is one row after TCRdb ran MiXCR on the 5' RACE reads. The sample has about 1,000,000 distinct CDR3 sequences; roughly 45% are singletons. The entry originates in a study of blood T cells in healthy people across ages. CDR1 is MDHEN, CDR2 SYDVKM, per germline. The CDR3 is 13 amino acids. V trimming: 7 bases; J trimming: 4 bases; junction bases outside the gene matches: 4. The chain links TRBV28 to TRBJ1-5; 7 nucleotides align to TRBD1. The TCR sequence derives from an older woman in good health. Sequenced material: blood. CDR3 DNA: TGTGCCAGCATCCAACAGGGGAATCAGCCCCAGCATTTT. Protein product: CASIQQGNQPQHF.